This T cell receptor (beta chain) was captured by sequencing in a study of blood T cells in healthy people across ages. Concerning this clonotype itself: Its antigen is not identified.

The study, taken as a whole, reports: Compared with aged donors, long-lived donors showed fewer expanded clones, suggesting selection. Investigators viewed diversity estimates from one million T cells as underestimates, the study reported. Age brought a roughly linear fall in TCR beta diversity measured per million T cells.

Donor samples were obtained from healthy Caucasian individuals from Russia, aged 6 to 90. CDR3 length: 13 residues. The germline CDR1 and CDR2 sequences are SGHNT and YENEEA. For the second PCR, which ran for about 6 to 11 cycles, a sample-barcoded 5' primer and a J-beta primer mix were used. MiXCR was run by TCRdb on the 5' RACE reads, yielding one entry per CDR3 protein. The sample records about 680,000 distinct CDR3 sequences, 49% being singletons. The sample taken for sequencing was blood. The TCR originated in a woman aged 60-70 years in good health. The J gene is TRBJ2-4, the V gene TRBV11-3, with 7 positions matching TRBD1. The DNA end favors TRBJ2-7, so the J call may be wrong. CDR3 sequence reads: CASSAFRQGEQYF. Written as DNA, the CDR3 is TGTGCCAGCAGCGCCTTCAGACAGGGCGAGCAGTACTTC.